Below are 8 T cell receptor beta chains sequenced from a single sample in a study of blood T cell repertoires in COVID-19. Some clones are missing from TCRdb's copy, which holds only in-frame ones; the method was immunoSEQ multiplex PCR. The data contain roughly 230,000 clones, 81% of them singletons. The sequenced sample consisted of peripheral blood. The receptor set was obtained from an elderly woman with acute or convalescent COVID-19.

The V call is TRBV2, the J call TRBJ1-4, with D tentatively TRBD1 (6 bases). The germline V gene encodes CDR1 SNHLY and CDR2 FYNNEI. This CDR3 has 15 amino acids. V was pared by 4 bases and J by 5 bases, with 14 bases between. Here the CDR3 DNA reads TGTGCCAGCAGTGTTCCACAGGGAGAGAATGAAAAACTGTTTTTT. This codes for CASSVPQGENEKLFF.

This clone was found a few times. V is TRBV6-1 and J is TRBJ2-5; 8 bases are a match to TRBD2. Germline CDR1 MNHNS, CDR2 SASEGT. V was pared by 5 bases and J by 2 bases, with 7 bases of the junction left unmatched. The CDR3 consists of 15 residues. As DNA, the CDR3 is TGTGCCAGCAGTTCGTTCGGGGGGGCTCAAGAGACCCAGTACTTC. It is translated as CASSSFGGAQETQYF.

Comments on this clone: The germline gene is not matched at one end of the junction; a read error may be the cause. The V call is TRBV28, the J call TRBJ1-2; no definite D call. The CDR3 loop spans 13 amino acids. Germline V gives CDR1 MDHEN, CDR2 SYDVKM. This CDR3 reads CASSWPRGYGYTF. Written as DNA, the CDR3 is TGTGCCAGTAGTTGGCCCCGGGGATATGGCTACACCTTC.

The V and J genes are TRBV7-8 and TRBJ1-4, with 9 bases aligning to TRBD1. V was clipped by 5 bases and J by 7 bases; unmatched bases: 11. CDR1 is SGHVS and CDR2 is FQNEAQ in the germline V gene. The CDR3 is made up of 16 amino acids. The CDR3 loop is CASSDPVGTGSEKLFF. The CDR3 nucleotides read TGTGCCAGCAGCGACCCTGTCGGGACAGGGTCTGAAAAACTGTTTTTT.

The CDR3 DNA is TGCAGTGCTAGGGGCAAGAATGAGCAGTTCTTC. It encodes CSARGKNEQFF. J is TRBJ2-1 and V is TRBV20-1; no clear D gene. Germline lookup yields CDR1 DFQATT and CDR2 SNEGSKA (reference sequence). The CDR3 is made up of 11 amino acids. The V end was cut by 3 bases, the J end by 7 bases, with 7 bases between.

The V call is TRBV4-2, the J call TRBJ2-3, with 9 bases that match TRBD2. Germline V gene lookup returns CDR1 LGHNA and CDR2 YNFKEQ. V was pared by 4 bases and J by 4 bases, with 6 bases of the junction left unmatched. The CDR3 spans 15 residues. This chain's CDR3 is CASSPVAGDPDTQYF. DNA of the CDR3: TGTGCCAGCAGCCCCGTAGCGGGAGACCCAGATACGCAGTATTTT.

The chain links TRBV4-1 to TRBJ1-4; D may be TRBD1 (6 bases). Trimming took 3 bases from V and 5 from J, leaving 19 bases between them. Looked up from germline, CDR1 is MGHRA and CDR2 is YSYEKL. The CDR3 contains 17 residues. The CDR3 region has the DNA TGCGCCAGCAGCCACCCAAGACAGGACCTACTCAATGAAAAACTGTTTTTT. Amino acids: CASSHPRQDLLNEKLFF.

The chain joins TRBV29-1 to TRBJ1-2; possible D gene TRBD1, 5 bases. The V end lost 4 bases, the J end lost 2 bases, and 17 bases lay between the germline ends. CDR1 is SQVTM, CDR2 ANQGSEA, per germline. CDR3 length: 15 residues. The CDR3 sequence is CSVVGGVGLNYGYTF. The CDR3 bases are TGCAGCGTTGTGGGGGGTGTGGGGCTCAACTATGGCTACACCTTC. The full variable domain, its missing parts supplied by reference TRBV29-1 and TRBJ1-2, is SAVISQKPSRDICQRGTSLTIQCQVDSQVTMMFWYRQQPGQSLTLIATANQGSEATYESGFVIDKFPISRPNLTFSTLTVSNMSPEDSSIYLCSVVGGVGLNYGYTFGSGTRLTVV.